These 20 T cell receptor beta chains originate from one sample sequenced in a study of T-cell memory formation after mild COVID-19. One entry per CDR3 protein results from TCRdb running MiXCR on the 5' RACE reads. The sample gives 400,000 or so distinct CDR3 sequences, around 20% of which show up once; 8.4% is in the top ten. Sequenced input: PBMCs or a T cell subset sorted from them (not recorded which). All receptors derive from an adult woman who had mild COVID-19 (a few samples of this study predate the infection). Cell type and time point are not known.

This clonotype has only a few counts. V gene TRBV6-5 combines with J gene TRBJ2-3; TRBD1 matches 9 bases. With V trimmed by 6 bases and J by 6 bases, 10 bases remained unmatched. The CDR3 contains 15 residues. The V gene's germline CDR1 is MNHEY and CDR2 SVGAGI. DNA for the CDR3: TGTGCCAGCAGCCACGGGACAGGGTGGGCTGATACGCAGTATTTT. Its translation: CASSHGTGWADTQYF.

This rearrangement joins TRBV7-9 to TRBJ2-1, with a tentative D call TRBD2 (6 bases). Trimming cost V 5 bases and J 6 bases, with 23 bases left between them. Looked up from germline, CDR1 is SEHNR and CDR2 is FQNEAQ (reference sequence). The CDR3 totals 17 residues. CDR3 DNA: TGTGCCAGCAGCCCGCCCCGGACGGGAGTGGGGTTCAATGAGCAGTTCTTC. Its translation is CASSPPRTGVGFNEQFF.

This clonotype was detected only once. This chain links TRBV27 with TRBJ2-3; 12 positions agree with TRBD2. In germline, CDR1 is MNHEY, CDR2 SMNVEV (reference sequence). Trimming took 8 bases from V and 4 from J; bases not matched to a gene: 7. This CDR3 is built from 15 residues. The CDR3, as DNA: TGTGCCAGCCTACTAGCGGGAGGTCGTGCAGATACGCAGTATTTT. It yields the protein CASLLAGGRADTQYF.

This clonotype was observed a handful of times. The chain combines TRBV15 with TRBJ1-1; 9 bases line up with TRBD1. Trimming at V came to 5 bases and at J to 3 bases, leaving 10 bases not matched to a gene. CDR1 is LNHNV and CDR2 is YYDKDF in the germline V gene (reference sequence). This CDR3 comprises 16 residues. CDR3 region: CATSFWDREVDTEAFF. The CDR3, as DNA: TGTGCCACCAGCTTCTGGGACAGGGAGGTTGACACTGAAGCTTTCTTT. Drawing the rest from reference TRBV15 and TRBJ1-1, the complete variable domain is DAMVIQNPRYQVTQFGKPVTLSCSQTLNHNVMYWYQQKSSQAPKLLFHYYDKDFNNEADTPDNFQSRRPNTSFCFLDIRSPGLGDTAMYLCATSFWDREVDTEAFFGQGTRLTVV.

The rearrangement uses TRBV12-3 or TRBV12-4 and TRBJ2-5, with TRBD1 matching over 12 bases. CDR3 size: 16 residues. J was trimmed by 5 bases and V by 5 bases; bases with no gene match: 9. CDR3 nucleotides: TGTGCCAGCAGTCTCTGGGACAGGGGGCATCGTGAGACCCAGTACTTC. Translated, it gives CASSLWDRGHRETQYF.

This clonotype was picked up a small number of times. The chain carries TRBV4-3 and TRBJ2-7; D may be TRBD1 (6 bases). CDR3 length: 13 residues. Trimming left V 3 bases short and J 5 bases short, with 11 bases between. Germline CDR1 reads LGHNA; CDR2 reads YSLEER. CDR3 in DNA: TGCGCCAGCAGCCACGCTACAGGGCACGAGCAGTACTTC. Translation: CASSHATGHEQYF.

This chain links TRBV12-3 or TRBV12-4 with TRBJ1-1; D is perhaps TRBD1 (5 bases). V dropped 6 bases and J dropped 4 bases, with 12 bases sitting between them. CDR3 size: 13 residues. The CDR3, as DNA: TGTGCCAGCAGAATGGGGGTAGTCACTGAAGCTTTCTTT. Encoded protein: CASRMGVVTEAFF.

This clonotype has just a few counts. CDR3 sequence: CATSGGLAGNQETQYF. The CDR3 nucleotides read TGTGCCACCAGTGGCGGGCTAGCGGGAAACCAAGAGACCCAGTACTTC. The gene calls are TRBV24-1 and TRBJ2-5, with 9 nucleotides matching TRBD2. The germline gives CDR1 KGHDR, CDR2 SFDVKD. With V trimmed by 5 bases and J by 0 bases, 6 bases remained unmatched. This CDR3 has 16 amino acids.

The rearrangement uses TRBV7-8 and TRBJ2-7; maybe TRBD2 (5 bases). The V gene lost 3 bases and the J gene lost 3 bases, with 12 bases spanning the gap. The CDR3 consists of 14 residues. Germline assignment: CDR1 SGHVS and CDR2 FQNEAQ. In DNA, the CDR3 is TGTGCCAGCAGCTTGTTCCCGGGGAGCTACGAGCAGTACTTC. Translated, it gives CASSLFPGSYEQYF.

The chain employs TRBV7-7 and TRBJ2-7, with D unresolved. CDR1 and CDR2 (germline): SSHAT, FNYEAQ (reference sequence). This CDR3 has 13 amino acids. V lost 5 bases, J lost 3 bases, and 11 bases lay in between. The CDR3 here is CASSIGPHYEQYF. The CDR3 DNA reads TGTGCCAGCAGCATCGGGCCACACTACGAGCAGTACTTC.

The rearrangement joins TRBV7-2 to TRBJ1-1; D uncertain. Per the germline V gene, CDR1 is SGHTA and CDR2 is FQGNSA. The CDR3 has 14 amino acids. V dropped 1 base and J dropped 4 bases, with 10 bases sitting between them. CDR3 amino acids: CASSLEQRSTEAFF. The CDR3 nucleotides are TGTGCCAGCAGCTTAGAACAGCGAAGCACTGAAGCTTTCTTT.

The V and J genes are TRBV6-5 and TRBJ2-7; D gene uncertain. Trimming took 6 bases from V and 4 from J, leaving 16 bases between them. The V gene's germline CDR1 is MNHEY and CDR2 SVGAGI. This CDR3 contains 14 residues. The CDR3 DNA reads TGTGCCAGCAGCCCCGCCCGGGTGTGGTACGAGCAGTACTTC. Translated, it gives CASSPARVWYEQYF.

This chain uses TRBV9 with TRBJ2-6, with 7 bases identical to TRBD1. V was clipped by 3 bases and J by 0 bases; unmatched bases: 12. CDR3 size: 19 residues. In germline, CDR1 is SGDLS, CDR2 YYNGEE. In DNA, the CDR3 is TGTGCCAGCAGCGCCCCGTCCGGGACAGCGGTCTCTGGGGCCAACGTCCTGACTTTC. The encoded protein is CASSAPSGTAVSGANVLTF.

The chain's CDR3 is CASSARGHRGSGNTIYF. The CDR3 DNA follows: TGTGCCAGCAGCGCGAGGGGGCACCGGGGCTCTGGAAACACCATATATTTT. The chain joins TRBV27 to TRBJ1-3, with 7 bases identical to TRBD1. Germline-derived CDR1 and CDR2 are MNHEY and SMNVEV (reference sequence). This CDR3 contains 17 residues. V dropped 6 bases and J dropped 0; count of bases not matched to a gene: 11.

V and J are TRBV11-2 and TRBJ2-5; D is possibly TRBD1 or TRBD2 (5 bases each). The V end lost 4 bases, the J end lost 2 bases, and 20 bases lay between the germline ends. The CDR3 contains 17 residues. In germline, CDR1 is SGHAT, CDR2 FQNNGV. CDR3 coding DNA: TGTGCCAGCAGCTCTGCTCCGGGGCCCTTGCAGCAAGAGACCCAGTACTTC. As protein: CASSSAPGPLQQETQYF.

This clonotype was seen at least ten times. The chain combines TRBV7-8 with TRBJ2-7, with TRBD1 as a possible D gene (5 bases). This CDR3 comprises 13 residues. Germline V gene sequence: CDR1 SGHVS, CDR2 FQNEAQ. The V gene lost 6 bases and the J gene lost 0 bases, with 9 bases spanning the gap. The CDR3 DNA reads TGTGCCAGCAGGCCCAGGGACTCCTACGAGCAGTACTTC. Translation: CASRPRDSYEQYF.

The chain joins TRBV3-1 to TRBJ2-1; D is ambiguous. Germline assignment: CDR1 LGHDT and CDR2 YNNKEL (reference sequence). The CDR3 has 14 residues. V lost 6 bases to trimming and J lost 0 bases, with 9 bases between them. For the CDR3, the DNA is TGTGCCAGCAGTCACTATAGCTCCTACAATGAGCAGTTCTTC. Translation gives CASSHYSSYNEQFF.

The chain recombines TRBV18 with TRBJ1-5; D is undetermined. Germline V gene sequence: CDR1 KGHSH, CDR2 LQKENI. V was cut by 0 bases and J by 1 base, with 16 bases left in between. CDR3 size: 18 residues. The CDR3 loop is CASSPPGISGLSNQPQHF. CDR3 nucleotide sequence: TGTGCCAGCTCACCACCTGGGATTTCGGGTTTGAGCAATCAGCCCCAGCATTTT. Based on the CDR3 plus reference TRBV18 and TRBJ1-5, the full variable domain is NAGVMQNPRHLVRRRGQEARLRCSPMKGHSHVYWYRQLPEEGLKFMVYLQKENIIDESGMPKERFSAEFPKEGPSILRIQQVVRGDSAAYFCASSPPGISGLSNQPQHFGDGTRLSIL.

V is TRBV7-9 and J is TRBJ2-7; the D gene is possibly TRBD2 (7 bases). The CDR3 consists of 16 residues. Germline CDR1 SEHNR, CDR2 FQNEAQ (reference sequence). The V and J ends lost 11 bases and 0 bases respectively, with 23 bases between them. CDR3 sequence (DNA): TGTGCCGTAGGACAGAGCTCTAGCGGCCCCTCCTACGAGCAGTACTTC. This encodes CAVGQSSSGPSYEQYF.

This clonotype occurred a few times. The chain carries TRBV11-2 and TRBJ2-2; weak D call: TRBD1 (6 bases). The CDR3 loop spans 16 amino acids. CDR1 is SGHAT, CDR2 FQNNGV, per germline. V was pared by 6 bases and J by 2 bases, with 16 bases between. CDR3 nucleotide sequence: TGTGCCAGCAGGCTAATCCGGGACATTAACACCGGGGAGCTGTTTTTT. It codes for CASRLIRDINTGELFF.